Each of the 23 T cell receptor beta chains below was sequenced from the same sample in a study of blood T cell repertoires in COVID-19. Assay: immunoSEQ multiplex PCR; the TCRdb copy retains only in-frame clones and omits some. The sample shows around 370,000 clones, 90% to 95% of them seen only once. Sequences were obtained from peripheral blood. Receptor source: a young woman who had recovered from COVID-19.

The rearrangement uses TRBV5-1 and TRBJ2-3; no definite D call. The CDR3 has 13 amino acids. Germline loops: CDR1 SGHRS, CDR2 YFSETQ. V lost 4 bases and J 5 bases, leaving 11 bases between the germline ends. The CDR3 DNA reads as TGCGCCAGCAGCCATCCACAGCTAGATACGCAGTATTTT. Protein product: CASSHPQLDTQYF.

J is TRBJ1-2 and V is TRBV10-3; weak D call: TRBD1 (5 bases). The germline V gene has CDR1 ENHRY and CDR2 SYGVKD. Trimming shortened V by 1 base and J by 6 bases, and 12 bases separated the two germline ends. The CDR3 sequence is 14 residues long. As DNA, the CDR3 is TGTGCCATCAGTGAGTACGGAGGGGATGATGGCTACACCTTC. Protein sequence: CAISEYGGDDGYTF.

The rearrangement joins TRBV6-5 to TRBJ2-2; possibly TRBD2 for D (6 bases). Trimming left V 0 bases short and J 5 bases short, with 10 bases between. The germline gives CDR1 MNHEY, CDR2 SVGAGI. This CDR3 spans 15 amino acids. CDR3 DNA: TGTGCCAGCAGTTACTCCGGGAGTAAGACCGGGGAGCTGTTTTTT. It codes for CASSYSGSKTGELFF.

In its sample, this clone was seen a few times. The chain is built from TRBV29-1 and TRBJ1-4, with D possibly TRBD1 on 6 matching bases. This CDR3 is 13 amino acids long. CDR1 SQVTM and CDR2 ANQGSEA come from the germline V gene. Trimming pared 3 bases from V and 4 bases from J, leaving 9 bases between. The CDR3 spells CSVEGQLNEKLFF. CDR3 DNA sequence: TGCAGCGTTGAGGGACAACTTAATGAAAAACTGTTTTTT. The variable domain in full, with the rest retrieved from reference TRBV29-1 and TRBJ1-4, is SAVISQKPSRDICQRGTSLTIQCQVDSQVTMMFWYRQQPGQSLTLIATANQGSEATYESGFVIDKFPISRPNLTFSTLTVSNMSPEDSSIYLCSVEGQLNEKLFFGSGTQLSVL.

The chain couples TRBV6-2 or TRBV6-3 to TRBJ2-7; a weak D match, TRBD1 (6 bases). V lost 2 bases, J lost 2 bases, and 10 bases lay in between. The CDR3 is 14 residues long. The germline CDR1 and CDR2 sequences are MNHEY and SVGEGT. CDR3 sequence (DNA): TGTGCCAGCAGTTACGGGGACACCCCCTACGAGCAGTACGTC. Protein sequence: CASSYGDTPYEQYV.

This chain connects TRBV6-5 to TRBJ1-2; D is possibly TRBD1 (6 bases). Trimming removed 6 bases from V and 4 bases from J, with 15 bases in between. The CDR3 runs 14 residues. Looked up from germline, CDR1 is MNHEY and CDR2 is SVGAGI. The CDR3 region is CASRVTAGAYGYTF. The CDR3 nucleotides are TGTGCCAGCAGGGTGACAGCGGGGGCCTATGGCTACACCTTC.

The J gene is TRBJ1-2, the V gene TRBV5-4; 7 bases are a match to TRBD1. V dropped 4 bases and J dropped 8; count of bases not matched to a gene: 11. Germline V gene data show CDR1 as SGHNT and CDR2 as YYREEE (reference sequence). The CDR3 has 14 residues. The CDR3 sequence is CASSQQGSDYGYTF. CDR3 coding DNA: TGTGCCAGCAGCCAACAGGGGAGTGATTACGGCTACACCTTC.

The V call is TRBV30, the J call TRBJ1-6; D perhaps matches TRBD1 (6 bases). The germline CDR1 and CDR2 sequences are GTSNPN and SVGIG (reference sequence). Deletions cut 4 bases from V and 4 bases from J, with 8 bases between. The CDR3 extends over 13 amino acids. CDR3 protein: CAWNRDYNSPLHF. The CDR3 bases are TGTGCCTGGAACAGGGATTATAATTCACCCCTCCACTTT.

V usage is TRBV12-2 and J usage is TRBJ2-2; TRBD1, the table's D call, lacks a check against the DNA. TRBV12-2 is tagged as a pseudogene. The CDR3 contains 17 residues. CDR3 nucleotides: TGTGCAAGTCGCTTAGCTCCCGGGACAGGGGTCACCGGGGAGCTGTTTTTT. Its translation: CASRLAPGTGVTGELFF.

This rearrangement joins TRBV2 to TRBJ2-4; no clear D. V lost 4 bases and J 0 bases, leaving 10 bases between the germline ends. CDR1 is SNHLY and CDR2 is FYNNEI in the germline V gene. This CDR3 is 15 amino acids long. Here the CDR3 DNA reads TGTGCCAGCAGTGCGCGGCAGCTAGCCAAAAACATTCAGTACTTC. Its protein product is CASSARQLAKNIQYF.

This chain joins TRBV29-1 and TRBJ1-4; D remains unclear. The CDR3 covers 16 residues. V was cut by 4 bases and J by 4 bases, with 19 bases left in between. Germline loops: CDR1 SQVTM, CDR2 ANQGSEA. The chain's CDR3 is CSVGSPWGEGNEKLFF. The CDR3 bases are TGCAGCGTTGGGAGTCCCTGGGGTGAGGGTAATGAAAAACTGTTTTTT.

J is TRBJ2-7 and V is TRBV7-2; D perhaps matches TRBD2 (6 bases). The CDR3 has 15 residues. Looked up from germline, CDR1 is SGHTA and CDR2 is FQGNSA. V lost 5 bases and J 5 bases, leaving 19 bases between the germline ends. CDR3 region: CASSPQSGLGHEQYV. CDR3 DNA sequence: TGTGCCAGCAGCCCCCAGAGCGGGTTGGGACACGAGCAGTACGTC.

This chain uses TRBV28 with TRBJ2-7; possibly TRBD2 for D (5 bases). V was clipped by 5 bases and J by 1 base, with 12 bases between them. The CDR3 totals 14 residues. Germline V gives CDR1 MDHEN, CDR2 SYDVKM. CDR3 loop: CASSSPAVSYEQYV. The CDR3 nucleotides read TGTGCCAGCAGTAGCCCAGCGGTGTCCTACGAGCAGTACGTC.

The V gene is TRBV4-3, the J gene TRBJ1-1, with D possibly being TRBD1 (5 bases). Germline CDR1 and CDR2: LGHNA and YSLEER. Trimming took 3 bases from V and 5 from J, leaving 13 bases between them. The CDR3 is made up of 14 amino acids. The CDR3 loop is CASSQRRGGTEAFF. The CDR3 coding sequence is TGCGCCAGCAGCCAGCGGAGGGGCGGAACTGAAGCTTTCTTT.

Regarding this clone: Different DNA sequences within this sample yield the same CDR3. CDR3 nucleotides: TGCAGTGCTAGAGATCGAGAGACCCAGTACTTC. Protein sequence: CSARDRETQYF. The chain couples TRBV20-1 to TRBJ2-5; no definite D call. The CDR3 length is 11 residues. V was clipped by 0 bases and J by 4 bases, with 3 bases between them. Per the germline V gene, CDR1 is DFQATT and CDR2 is SNEGSKA (reference sequence).

This chain connects TRBV2 to TRBJ2-1; TRBD2 aligns across 7 bases. Germline V gives CDR1 SNHLY, CDR2 FYNNEI. CDR3 length: 18 amino acids. V shed 7 bases, J shed 2 bases, and the junction held 17 bases outside the gene matches. CDR3 amino acids: CASKSPSGLVGTYNEQFF. The CDR3 nucleotides are TGTGCCAGCAAAAGCCCTAGCGGCCTAGTAGGAACCTACAATGAGCAGTTCTTC.

The V and J genes are TRBV27 and TRBJ2-1, with 9 bases fitting TRBD2. The germline CDR1 and CDR2 sequences are MNHEY and SMNVEV (reference sequence). The V segment lost 7 bases and the J segment 9 bases; nucleotides outside the gene matches: 13. The CDR3 extends over 15 amino acids. CDR3 DNA sequence: TGTGCCAGCAACCGGCTAGCGGGGACGGGGGCTGAGCAGTTCTTC. The encoded protein is CASNRLAGTGAEQFF.

This clone was detected only once. V gene TRBV7-9 combines with J gene TRBJ1-2; TRBD1 agrees at 8 bases. This CDR3 has 14 residues. The V segment lost 5 bases and the J segment 4 bases; nucleotides outside the gene matches: 6. The germline V gene has CDR1 SEHNR and CDR2 FQNEAQ (reference sequence). The CDR3 DNA reads TGTGCCAGCAGCCAGAACAGGGGGGCCTATGGCTACACCTTC. Its translation is CASSQNRGAYGYTF.

The rearrangement links TRBV18 to TRBJ2-1; D is ambiguous. Between the trimmed V and J ends, which lost 3 bases and 9 bases, there was a span of 18 bases. CDR1 KGHSH and CDR2 LQKENI come from the germline V gene. This CDR3 comprises 15 residues. CDR3 nucleotides: TGTGCCAGCTCACCGGTAGCCGATACCCTCGGTGAGCAGTTCTTC. Its protein product is CASSPVADTLGEQFF.

This chain connects TRBV24-1 to TRBJ2-2, with TRBD1 matching over 8 bases. J lost 0 bases, V lost 1 base, and 3 bases had no gene match. CDR3 length equals 17 residues. CDR1 is KGHDR and CDR2 is SFDVKD in the germline V gene. In DNA form, the CDR3 reads TGTGCCACCAGTGATTTTCAGGGGGCGGCGAACACCGGGGAGCTGTTTTTT. Its protein is CATSDFQGAANTGELFF.

This chain connects TRBV11-2 to TRBJ2-1; TRBD2 aligns across 7 bases. Germline CDR1 is SGHAT and CDR2 is FQNNGV. Losses at the gene ends were 5 bases for V and 9 bases for J; bases not matched to a gene: 7. The CDR3 has 13 residues. The CDR3 bases are TGTGCCAGCAGCCAACGACTAGCTCGTGAGCAGTTCTTC. Residues: CASSQRLAREQFF. Combining the CDR3 with reference TRBV11-2 and TRBJ2-1 gives the whole variable domain EAGVAQSPRYKIIEKRQSVAFWCNPISGHATLYWYQQILGQGPKLLIQFQNNGVVDDSQLPKDRFSAERLKGVDSTLKIQPAKLEDSAVYLCASSQRLAREQFFGPGTRLTVL.

The genes are TRBV21-1 and TRBJ2-7; the table assigns TRBD2, which was not confirmed against the DNA. TRBV21-1 constitutes a pseudogene. The CDR3 contains 18 residues. CDR3: CASSNETTRHLGVYEQYV. In DNA, the CDR3 is TGTGCCAGCAGCAATGAGACTACGCGTCACCTGGGTGTCTACGAGCAGTACGTC.

The V call is TRBV15, the J call TRBJ2-4; 7 positions agree with TRBD2. V trimming: 1 base; J trimming: 8 bases; junction bases outside the gene matches: 2. CDR1 and CDR2 (germline): LNHNV, YYDKDF (reference sequence). The CDR3 is 13 amino acids. CDR3 residues: CATSRVRGDIQYF. The CDR3 DNA follows: TGTGCCACCAGCAGAGTCCGGGGGGACATTCAGTACTTC.